What follows are 20 T cell receptor beta chains derived from one specimen sequenced in a study of response to subunit inactivated influenza vaccine. In TCRdb, the RT-PCR reads were re-called with MiXCR into one record per CDR3 protein. This sample yields a few hundred thousand distinct CDR3 sequences, of which 20% to 25% are seen a single time; 10% to 13% belongs to the top ten. This specimen was PBMCs from blood, taken about 19 months after vaccination. These receptors were collected from a man aged 50 to 75 who received an inactivated influenza vaccine.

The chain combines TRBV28 with TRBJ2-1; TRBD2 is a possible D gene (6 bases). The germline V gene encodes CDR1 MDHEN and CDR2 SYDVKM. The CDR3 spans 16 residues. V was pared by 5 bases and J by 4 bases, with 18 bases between. CDR3 in DNA: TGTGCCAGCAGTCCTCCTTTTGGCGGGAAGTACAATGAGCAGTTCTTC. Translating it yields CASSPPFGGKYNEQFF.

The chain carries TRBV7-2 and TRBJ2-3, with D perhaps TRBD2 (6 bases). CDR1 is SGHTA, CDR2 FQGNSA, per germline. V dropped 0 bases and J dropped 5 bases, with 18 bases sitting between them. This CDR3 has 17 amino acids. CDR3 residues: CASSLAALAPRRDTQYF. CDR3 coding DNA: TGTGCCAGCAGCTTAGCTGCACTAGCCCCGAGGAGAGATACGCAGTATTTT.

The genes are TRBV5-5 and TRBJ2-5, with D tentatively TRBD2 (6 bases). This CDR3 spans 14 amino acids. Germline V gene lookup returns CDR1 SGHKS and CDR2 YYEKEE (reference sequence). V lost 5 bases to trimming and J lost 3 bases, with 14 bases between them. The CDR3 DNA reads TGTGCCAGCAGTTTAGGGACTGGCAAAGAGACCCAGTACTTC. This codes for CASSLGTGKETQYF.

The chain employs TRBV5-4 and TRBJ2-2; TRBD1 matches at 8 bases. Germline V gene lookup returns CDR1 SGHNT and CDR2 YYREEE (reference sequence). Trimming removed 0 bases from V and 6 bases from J; junction bases left unmatched: 7. The CDR3 has 16 amino acids. The CDR3 here is CASSLGSSGGAGELFF. CDR3 in DNA: TGTGCCAGCAGCTTGGGCAGTTCAGGGGGCGCCGGGGAGCTGTTTTTT.

The chain combines TRBV4-3 with TRBJ1-6; weak D call: TRBD1 (5 bases). The CDR3 has 14 residues. Looked up from germline, CDR1 is LGHNA and CDR2 is YSLEER. Trimming removed 1 base at V and 8 bases at J, with 9 bases between. CDR3 sequence (DNA): TGCGCCAGCAGCCAAGTCCAGGGTCATTCACCCCTCCACTTT. As protein: CASSQVQGHSPLHF.

This clonotype was seen more than once but under ten times. This sequence may be a read error, since a much larger clone differs from it by one base. V and J are TRBV7-6 and TRBJ2-3, with D uncertain. Germline CDR1 is SGHVS and CDR2 is FNYEAQ. Between the trimmed V and J ends, which lost 3 bases and 4 bases, there was a span of 5 bases. The CDR3 runs 12 residues. In DNA, the CDR3 is TGTGCCAGCAGCTTCGTCGCAGATACGCAGTATTTT. Translated: CASSFVADTQYF.

The V and J genes are TRBV10-3 and TRBJ2-7; 11 bases line up with TRBD2. Germline assignment: CDR1 ENHRY and CDR2 SYGVKD. CDR3 length: 14 amino acids. The ends lost 6 bases at V and 6 bases at J; junction bases unmatched: 7. The CDR3 coding sequence is TGTGCCATCAGCTCCGGGACTAGCGGCGGCGAGCAGTACTTC. As protein: CAISSGTSGGEQYF.

A few counts support this clonotype. The chain employs TRBV11-2 and TRBJ2-1; D unclear. V dropped 4 bases and J dropped 6 bases, with 10 bases sitting between them. CDR1 and CDR2 from the germline V gene are SGHAT and FQNNGV. This CDR3 has 13 residues. CDR3 sequence reads: CASSSSPGNEQFF. DNA for the CDR3: TGTGCCAGCAGCTCAAGTCCAGGCAATGAGCAGTTCTTC.

The gene calls are TRBV7-9 and TRBJ1-5; D unresolved. The V end was cut by 5 bases, the J end by 9 bases, with 11 bases between. The CDR3 consists of 12 residues. Looked up from germline, CDR1 is SEHNR and CDR2 is FQNEAQ (reference sequence). This CDR3 reads CASSLTASPQHF. The CDR3 bases are TGTGCCAGCAGCCTTACTGCCTCGCCCCAGCATTTT.

This chain uses TRBV6-2 or TRBV6-3 with TRBJ1-5; D not certain. There are 20 residues in the CDR3. Germline-derived CDR1 and CDR2 are MNHEY and SVGEGT. Trimming removed 6 bases from V and 0 bases from J, with 27 bases in between. CDR3 loop: CASSLNLIRTWGISNQPQHF. The CDR3 DNA sequence: TGTGCCAGCAGCCTGAATCTTATCCGGACCTGGGGTATTAGCAATCAGCCCCAGCATTTT.

This clonotype appeared a few times. V and J are TRBV15 and TRBJ1-5; TRBD1 matches 8 bases. After removal of 5 bases from V and 9 bases from J, the junction contained 12 bases not matched to a gene. Germline V gene data show CDR1 as LNHNV and CDR2 as YYDKDF (reference sequence). The CDR3 contains 15 residues. The CDR3 region is CATSGGTGFFWPQHF. In DNA, the CDR3 is TGTGCCACCAGCGGAGGGACAGGTTTTTTCTGGCCCCAGCATTTT.

This clonotype was found a few times. This rearrangement joins TRBV3-1 to TRBJ1-2; no clear D. V lost 0 bases and J lost 4, with 18 bases in between. The CDR3 totals 17 residues. Germline-derived CDR1 and CDR2 are LGHDT and YNNKEL (reference sequence). The CDR3 region is CASSQDRFGREGYGYTF. In DNA form, the CDR3 reads TGTGCCAGCAGCCAAGATCGTTTCGGGCGGGAGGGCTATGGCTACACCTTC.

This clonotype showed up just a few times. The chain employs TRBV7-2 and TRBJ1-5; the D gene is possibly TRBD1 (6 bases). V lost 4 bases, J lost 7 bases, and 17 bases lay in between. This CDR3 is built from 15 residues. The germline gives CDR1 SGHTA, CDR2 FQGNSA. CDR3 bases: TGTGCCAGCAGCTACCAAGGGGGTACTGGGCAGCCCCAGCATTTT. It encodes CASSYQGGTGQPQHF.

This chain links TRBV12-3 or TRBV12-4 with TRBJ1-5, with D possibly being TRBD1 (5 bases). CDR3 length: 15 amino acids. The V end was cut by 5 bases, the J end by 5 bases, with 16 bases between. This chain's CDR3 is CASSVSGIRDQPQHF. In DNA, the CDR3 is TGTGCCAGCAGTGTATCAGGGATCAGAGATCAGCCCCAGCATTTT.

The genes are TRBV11-2 and TRBJ2-1, with D maybe TRBD1 (6 bases). The germline gives CDR1 SGHAT, CDR2 FQNNGV. V was pared by 2 bases and J by 3 bases, with 11 bases between. This CDR3 has 15 residues. CDR3 loop: CASSLRDNFYNEQFF. In DNA form, the CDR3 reads TGTGCCAGCAGCTTAAGGGACAACTTCTACAATGAGCAGTTCTTC.

Only a few counts were recorded for this clonotype. The chain combines TRBV20-1 with TRBJ1-5; the D is unclear. Germline values: CDR1 DFQATT, CDR2 SNEGSKA (reference sequence). Trimming shortened V by 4 bases and J by 0 bases, and 13 bases separated the two germline ends. This CDR3 region has 15 residues. In DNA form, the CDR3 reads TGCAGTGCTATAAGAGGAGGTCATAGCAATCAGCCCCAGCATTTT. It is translated as CSAIRGGHSNQPQHF.

The chain combines TRBV7-9 with TRBJ1-4, with 10 bases aligning to TRBD1. Losses at the gene ends were 5 bases for V and 8 bases for J; bases not matched to a gene: 8. The CDR3 is made up of 15 amino acids. In germline, CDR1 is SEHNR, CDR2 FQNEAQ (reference sequence). The CDR3 region has the DNA TGTGCCAGCAGCCCCCCGGGACAGGGGAGAGAAAAACTGTTTTTT. Residues: CASSPPGQGREKLFF.

This clonotype was counted between two and nine times. This chain joins TRBV4-1 and TRBJ2-7; 11 positions agree with TRBD2. The germline gives CDR1 MGHRA, CDR2 YSYEKL. J lost 4 bases, V lost 1 base, and 3 bases had no gene match. This CDR3 contains 15 residues. The CDR3 DNA reads as TGCGCCAGCAGCCAAGTAGCGGGAGGGCCTTACGAGCAGTACTTC. This codes for CASSQVAGGPYEQYF.

V usage is TRBV12-3 or TRBV12-4 and J usage is TRBJ1-2; D possibly corresponds to TRBD1 (5 bases). Trimming took 6 bases from V and 1 from J, leaving 15 bases between them. This CDR3 comprises 15 residues. CDR3 protein: CASSLREGNNYGYTF. CDR3 nucleotides: TGTGCCAGCAGCCTCAGGGAGGGGAATAACTATGGCTACACCTTC.

This clonotype occurred a few times. The rearrangement joins TRBV19 to TRBJ2-5, with 7 bases aligning to TRBD1. The length of the CDR3 is 16 residues. With 5 bases clipped from V and 2 bases from J, the junction kept 11 bases outside the gene matches. Germline-derived CDR1 and CDR2 are LNHDA and SQIVND (reference sequence). CDR3 sequence (DNA): TGTGCCAGTAGTCCCCAGCTAGGGGGCCCTCAAGAGACCCAGTACTTC. Its translation: CASSPQLGGPQETQYF.